One and the same sample provided the 15 T cell receptor beta chains below, sequenced in a study of shared clonotypes between healthy human individuals. The table came from immunoSEQ multiplex PCR; TCRdb's copy has only in-frame clones and leaves some out. Of roughly 2,500,000 clones listed, 93% were seen once; the top ten hold 0.36%. The sequenced sample consisted of naive CD4+ T cells from PBMCs. Sample subset: CD45RA+ positively selected. All receptors derive from a man between 18 and 29 years old in good health. Some clones in this sample may be carry-over from other donors' samples.

The chain links TRBV7-3 to TRBJ2-1; D might be TRBD2 (6 bases). The CDR3 runs 14 residues. Germline V lookup: CDR1 SGHTA, CDR2 FQGTGA. The V and J ends lost 7 bases and 4 bases respectively, with 14 bases between them. CDR3 in amino acids: CASTIRDSYNEQFF. In nucleotides, the CDR3 is TGTGCCAGCACCATTCGGGACTCGTACAATGAGCAGTTCTTC. The variable domain in full, with the rest retrieved from reference TRBV7-3 and TRBJ2-1, is GAGVSQTPSNKVTEKGKYVELRCDPISGHTALYWYRQSLGQGPEFLIYFQGTGAADDSGLPNDRFFAVRPEGSVSTLKIQRTERGDSAVYLCASTIRDSYNEQFFGPGTRLTVL.

Regarding this clone: The sample has other DNA sequences that encode this CDR3 too. The chain's CDR3 is CASSLVGRNQPQHF. The CDR3 DNA reads TGTGCCAGCAGCTTAGTCGGCAGGAATCAGCCCCAGCATTTT. The J gene is TRBJ1-5, the V gene TRBV7-2; D unresolved. Looked up from germline, CDR1 is SGHTA and CDR2 is FQGNSA. This CDR3 contains 14 residues. Trimming removed 1 base from V and 4 bases from J, with 8 bases in between.

The V and J genes are TRBV2 and TRBJ1-4; D gene ambiguous. V lost 6 bases, J lost 8 bases, and 13 bases lay in between. This CDR3 spans 13 amino acids. CDR1 SNHLY and CDR2 FYNNEI come from the germline V gene. CDR3 DNA: TGTGCCAGCAGCGGAAGATTAGAAGAAAAACTGTTTTTT. Residues: CASSGRLEEKLFF.

In this sample, this clone turned up once. This chain uses TRBV7-7 with TRBJ2-2, with 10 bases aligning to TRBD2. CDR1 is SSHAT, CDR2 FNYEAQ, per germline (reference sequence). This CDR3 contains 15 residues. V was clipped by 2 bases and J by 4 bases; unmatched bases: 1. CDR3 bases: TGTGCCAGCAGCTTACTAGCGGGAGCCACCGGGGAGCTGTTTTTT. Amino acid sequence: CASSLLAGATGELFF.

The rearrangement joins TRBV7-8 to TRBJ2-5; the D gene could be TRBD1 or TRBD2 (5 bases each). The CDR3 extends over 15 amino acids. The V end lost 1 base, the J end lost 3 bases, and 12 bases lay between the germline ends. CDR1 and CDR2 from the germline V gene are SGHVS and FQNEAQ. The CDR3 coding sequence is TGTGCCAGCAGCTTAGTAAATCGGGACGAAGAGACCCAGTACTTC. It specifies CASSLVNRDEETQYF.

The gene calls are TRBV19 and TRBJ1-2, with a tentative D call TRBD1 (5 bases). With 9 bases removed from V and 5 bases from J, the gap between germline ends came to 13 bases. From germline, CDR1 is LNHDA and CDR2 SQIVND (reference sequence). This CDR3 contains 12 residues. The CDR3 region has the DNA TGTGCCAGCCTCGGTCAGGGTTATGGCTACACCTTC. It translates to CASLGQGYGYTF.

The J gene is TRBJ2-1, the V gene TRBV7-3; TRBD2 agrees at 11 bases. CDR1 and CDR2 from the germline V gene are SGHTA and FQGTGA. The CDR3 has 16 amino acids. Unmatched junction bases numbered 9, after V lost 5 bases and J lost 6 bases. The CDR3 DNA follows: TGTGCCAGCAGCCGCACCGGGACTAGCGGTTTCAATGAGCAGTTCTTC. As protein: CASSRTGTSGFNEQFF.

This chain uses TRBV2 with TRBJ1-5; 7 positions match TRBD1. Germline assignment: CDR1 SNHLY and CDR2 FYNNEI. The V gene end was trimmed by 7 bases and the J gene end by 6 bases; junction bases not matched to a gene: 9. CDR3 length equals 14 residues. This CDR3 is CASKVGRDSQPQHF. CDR3 DNA sequence: TGTGCCAGCAAGGTCGGCAGGGACAGTCAGCCCCAGCATTTT.

This chain connects TRBV27 to TRBJ1-5; weak D call: TRBD1 (6 bases). CDR3 size: 14 residues. CDR1 is MNHEY and CDR2 is SMNVEV in the germline V gene (reference sequence). Trimming pared 8 bases from V and 2 bases from J, leaving 13 bases between. CDR3 region: CASGGAGGNQPQHF. The DNA for the CDR3 is TGTGCCAGCGGTGGAGCAGGGGGCAATCAGCCCCAGCATTTT.

The genes are TRBV4-1 and TRBJ1-5, with 7 bases that match TRBD1. The V gene's germline CDR1 is MGHRA and CDR2 YSYEKL. The ends lost 7 bases at V and 4 bases at J; junction bases unmatched: 10. The CDR3 is made up of 15 amino acids. The CDR3 sequence: CASTPGDSKNQPQHF. Written as DNA, the CDR3 is TGCGCCAGCACTCCTGGGGACAGCAAAAATCAGCCCCAGCATTTT.

Regarding this clone: The sample has other DNA sequences that encode this CDR3 too. The chain has TRBV14 and TRBJ1-2; TRBD1 agrees at 10 bases. The trim removed 1 base at V and 4 bases at J, leaving 0 bases unmatched. The CDR3 spans 14 residues. Germline loops: CDR1 SGHDN, CDR2 FVKESK. The CDR3 nucleotides read TGTGCCAGCAGCCAAGGACAGGGGGCCTATGGCTACACCTTC. Translated: CASSQGQGAYGYTF.

The J gene is TRBJ1-4, the V gene TRBV28; TRBD1 agrees at 8 bases. The V segment lost 6 bases and the J segment 3 bases; nucleotides outside the gene matches: 6. The CDR3 sequence is 15 residues long. CDR1 is MDHEN, CDR2 SYDVKM, per germline. In DNA form, the CDR3 reads TGTGCCAGCAGGGACCAGGGGGCGGCTAATGAAAAACTGTTTTTT. Translated: CASRDQGAANEKLFF.

This chain joins TRBV28 and TRBJ1-2; unclear D gene. Germline V gene sequence: CDR1 MDHEN, CDR2 SYDVKM. This CDR3 has 17 amino acids. Trimming stripped 1 base from V and 0 bases from J, with 15 bases between. This CDR3 reads CASSLSGRTESNYGYTF. CDR3 bases: TGTGCCAGCAGTTTATCGGGCCGAACAGAATCTAACTATGGCTACACCTTC.

J is TRBJ2-5 and V is TRBV7-2, with a weak D call TRBD1 (6 bases). Trimming removed 1 base from V and 2 bases from J, with 17 bases in between. The CDR3 is made up of 17 amino acids. Germline V CDR1 and CDR2: SGHTA, FQGNSA. CDR3 DNA sequence: TGTGCCAGCAGCTTAGTCGGGACAAGGGTCGGTCAAGAGACCCAGTACTTC. Translating gives CASSLVGTRVGQETQYF.

This clone was observed a handful of times. V and J are TRBV27 and TRBJ2-1; unclear D gene. V dropped 5 bases and J dropped 9 bases, with 8 bases sitting between them. CDR3 length: 11 residues. Germline V gives CDR1 MNHEY, CDR2 SMNVEV (reference sequence). CDR3: CASSTRGEQFF. The DNA for the CDR3 is TGTGCCAGCAGTACCCGTGGTGAGCAGTTCTTC.